This is a list of T cell receptor beta chains from one sample in a study of T cells after yellow fever vaccination. TCRdb re-called the 5' RACE reads through MiXCR, storing one row per CDR3 protein. Of 300,000 to 350,000 distinct CDR3 sequences in the sample, about 10% were seen once. This specimen consisted of CD4+ T cells sorted from PBMCs, obtained 45 days after the yellow fever booster vaccination. Receptors were obtained from a man younger than 35 who received the YFV17D yellow fever vaccine. The CDR3 runs from the conserved cysteine through the conserved F or W. A D gene is named only where the DNA matches it firmly. Where a row states a size, it is once, few, many or the class of an expanded clone; other rows omit it.

V,D,J,size,DNA,CDR3
TRBV4-3,TRBD2,TRBJ2-1,.,TGCGCCAGCAGCCAAGATCACCTAGCGGGGGGTGAGCAGTTCTTC,CASSQDHLAGGEQFF
TRBV20-1,TRBD1,TRBJ1-4,many,TGCAGTGCTCGACAGGGGGATGAAAAACTGTTTTTT,CSARQGDEKLFF
TRBV18,TRBD1,TRBJ1-6,few,TGTGCCAGCTCACTGACAGGGAATGGCGATTCACCCCTCCACTTT,CASSLTGNGDSPLHF
TRBV7-2,.,TRBJ2-3,.,TGTGCCAGCAGCGAAGCGCCCGGATCCACAGATACGCAGTATTTT,CASSEAPGSTDTQYF
TRBV5-1,.,TRBJ2-5,.,TGCGCCAGCAGCTTGGACCTTTGGGAGACCCAGTACTTC,CASSLDLWETQYF
TRBV5-1,.,TRBJ1-2,few,TGCGCCAGCAGCTTGACAGTAGCTAACTATGGCTACACCTTC,CASSLTVANYGYTF
TRBV4-3,.,TRBJ2-2,many,TGCGCCAGCTCGAAGGGGTCGGGCGGGGAGCTGTTTTTT,CASSKGSGGELFF
TRBV7-2,.,TRBJ2-1,.,TGTGCCAGCAGCCGCAGCCCTCAGGGGCCCGGCAATGAGCAGTTCTTC,CASSRSPQGPGNEQFF
TRBV9,TRBD1,TRBJ2-7,few,TGTGCCAGCAGCGTAGGGGGGACAGTTTACGAGCAGTACTTC,CASSVGGTVYEQYF
TRBV10-3,.,TRBJ2-2,many,TGTGCCATCAGTGAGGGACAGAACACCGGGGAGCTGTTTTTT,CAISEGQNTGELFF
TRBV27,.,TRBJ1-2,few,TGTGCCAGCAGTAAATTAACCGGGGAATCCTACTATGGCTACACCTTC,CASSKLTGESYYGYTF
TRBV30,TRBD1,TRBJ1-1,.,TGTGCCTGGTGCATAGGGGGCGAAGGGAACACTGAAGCTTTCTTT,CAWCIGGEGNTEAFF
TRBV5-6,.,TRBJ1-2,many,TGTGCCAGCAGCCCAGGGGACTATGGCTACACCTTC,CASSPGDYGYTF
TRBV20-1,TRBD2,TRBJ2-5,.,TGCAGTGCTAGACGTCTAGCGGGCCAAGAGACCCAGTACTTC,CSARRLAGQETQYF
TRBV24-1,TRBD2,TRBJ2-1,few,TGTGCCACCAGTGGCCATCCGGGACTACCCTGGGGGAATGAGCAGTTCTTC,CATSGHPGLPWGNEQFF
TRBV7-3,TRBD2,TRBJ2-5,few,TGTGCCAGCAGCCAGACTAGCTGGGGGGAGACCCAGTACTTC,CASSQTSWGETQYF
TRBV5-1,.,TRBJ1-1,.,TGCGCCAGCAGCTTGATGGGGCAGACCCTGAACACTGAAGCTTTCTTT,CASSLMGQTLNTEAFF
TRBV7-2,.,TRBJ2-3,many,TGTGCCAGCAGCTTGGAGGCTCCAGATACGCAGTATTTT,CASSLEAPDTQYF
TRBV7-6,.,TRBJ2-5,.,TGTGCCAGCAGCCAAGGGGCCGAGACCCAGTACTTC,CASSQGAETQYF
TRBV29-1,.,TRBJ2-5,.,TGCAGCGGACGCACAGGGATTGGAGAGACCCAGTACTTC,CSGRTGIGETQYF
TRBV4-2,.,TRBJ1-1,.,TGTGCCAGCAGCCAAGTCACAGGCTCTGCTGAAGCTTTCTTT,CASSQVTGSAEAFF
TRBV14,.,TRBJ1-1,many,TGTGCCACCGCGTTAATGGTACGAAACACTGAAGCTTTCTTT,CATALMVRNTEAFF
TRBV12-3/TRBV12-4,TRBD1,TRBJ2-7,many,TGTGCCAGCAGTCCCCGGGACAGATCCTACGAGCAGTACTTC,CASSPRDRSYEQYF
TRBV4-1,.,TRBJ2-7,.,TGCGCCAGCAGCCAAGTCCAGGGGGGGCAGTACTTC,CASSQVQGGQYF
TRBV9,.,TRBJ1-6,few,TGTGCCAGCAATAAGGGTGGGGGGTCACCCCTCCACTTT,CASNKGGGSPLHF
TRBV6-5,.,TRBJ1-1,few,TGTGCCAGCAGTTACGTGCTGAGGGGGACTGAAGCTTTCTTT,CASSYVLRGTEAFF
TRBV4-3,TRBD1,TRBJ1-5,few,TGCGCCAGCAGCCCCGACAGGGATAGCAATCAGCCCCAGCATTTT,CASSPDRDSNQPQHF
TRBV28,.,TRBJ1-2,few,TGTGCCAGCACCCCCTCAGGGTATGGCTACACCTTC,CASTPSGYGYTF
TRBV20-1,.,TRBJ1-1,.,TGCAGTGCTAGAGAACCAAGGGTCAACACTGAAGCTTTCTTT,CSAREPRVNTEAFF
TRBV12-3/TRBV12-4,.,TRBJ1-1,few,TGTGCCAGCAGTTACTCAGGCTCCCGGGGCACTGAAGCTTTCTTT,CASSYSGSRGTEAFF
TRBV12-3/TRBV12-4,.,TRBJ1-1,few,TGTGCCAGCAGTAGCTCGCAGGGTTTCACTGAAGCTTTCTTT,CASSSSQGFTEAFF
TRBV15,TRBD1,TRBJ2-5,many,TGTGCCACCAGCATCAGGGGGGAGACCCAGTACTTC,CATSIRGETQYF
TRBV5-1,.,TRBJ1-4,.,TGCGCCAGCAGCTGGGACACGGGAGAAAAACTGTTTTTT,CASSWDTGEKLFF
TRBV6-5,.,TRBJ2-5,few,TGTGCCAGCAGTTGGGGACGGCAAGAGACCCAGTACTTC,CASSWGRQETQYF
TRBV7-2,TRBD1,TRBJ1-6,few,TGTGCCAGCAGACGGGACAGAGGATCACCCCTCCACTTT,CASRRDRGSPLHF
TRBV5-1,.,TRBJ2-2,few,TGCGCCAGCAGCTCCGGGACGGCCACCGGGGAGCTGTTTTTT,CASSSGTATGELFF
TRBV27,.,TRBJ1-6,few,TGTGCCAGCAGTTTAAAGGGAACAGCTAATTCACCCCTCCACTTT,CASSLKGTANSPLHF
TRBV12-3/TRBV12-4,.,TRBJ2-7,few,TGTGCCAGCAGGGGGGTGGGGGAGGACGAGCAGTACTTC,CASRGVGEDEQYF
TRBV7-2,.,TRBJ1-6,.,TGTGCCAGCAGCTTAGCTGGCACGAATAATTCACCCCTCCACTTT,CASSLAGTNNSPLHF
TRBV6-5,.,TRBJ1-1,few,TGTGCCAGCAGGCGGAGGGGCGGATCCATGAACACTGAAGCTTTCTTT,CASRRRGGSMNTEAFF
TRBV9,.,TRBJ2-5,.,TGTGCCAGCAGCTTACAAGGGTTCCGGGGAGAGACCCAGTACTTC,CASSLQGFRGETQYF
TRBV9,.,TRBJ1-1,few,TGTGCCAGCAGTCAGGGTCTTTCTGAAGCTTTCTTT,CASSQGLSEAFF